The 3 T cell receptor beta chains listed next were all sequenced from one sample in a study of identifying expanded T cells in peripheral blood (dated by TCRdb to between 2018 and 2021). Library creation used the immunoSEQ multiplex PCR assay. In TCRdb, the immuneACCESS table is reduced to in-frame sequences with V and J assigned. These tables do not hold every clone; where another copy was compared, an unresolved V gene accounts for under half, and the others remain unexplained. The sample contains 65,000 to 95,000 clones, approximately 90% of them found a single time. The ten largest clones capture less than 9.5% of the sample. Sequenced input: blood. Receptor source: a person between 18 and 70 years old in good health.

The CDR3 reads CATSRRLAGEATDTQYF. Written as DNA, the CDR3 is TGTGCCACCAGCAGACGACTAGCGGGGGAGGCCACAGATACGCAGTATTTT. J is TRBJ2-3 and V is TRBV15; TRBD2 aligns across 12 bases. The V segment lost 2 bases and the J segment 2 bases; nucleotides outside the gene matches: 5. Germline lookup yields CDR1 LNHNV and CDR2 YYDKDF (reference sequence). This CDR3 is built from 17 residues.

The CDR3 nucleotides are TGTGCCAGCTCCCAATCAGGGGGATTAAACACTGAAGCTTTCTTT. It specifies CASSQSGGLNTEAFF. V gene TRBV18 combines with J gene TRBJ1-1, with 7 bases lining up with TRBD1. With 6 bases clipped from V and 2 bases from J, the junction kept 9 bases outside the gene matches. This CDR3 has 15 amino acids. Germline CDR1 and CDR2: KGHSH and LQKENI.

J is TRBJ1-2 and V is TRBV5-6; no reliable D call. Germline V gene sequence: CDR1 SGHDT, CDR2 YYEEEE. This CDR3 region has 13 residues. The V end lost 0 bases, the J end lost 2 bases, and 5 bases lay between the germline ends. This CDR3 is CASSLGQNYGYTF. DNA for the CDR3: TGTGCCAGCAGCTTGGGCCAGAACTATGGCTACACCTTC.